The count of the clone carrying this TCR beta chain is one. The target antigen is unknown. This record comes from a study of cytomegalovirus exposure and HLA in healthy donors. Study background: Some 180 million T cells yielded some 120 million unique TCR beta sequences in earlier analysis. Whole-study findings and limits: It was taken for granted in presence/absence analyses that sequencing depth across donors was roughly uniform.

Donors likely had unrecorded immune exposures despite being nominally healthy when sampled. V was clipped by 10 bases and J by 3 bases, with 13 bases between them. Germline V gene data show CDR1 as LNHDA and CDR2 as SQIVND (reference sequence). The length of the CDR3 is 13 residues. With 60 Vbeta and 13 Jbeta primers, the PCR was carried out. The assay was immunoSEQ multiplex PCR, and TCRdb's table has in-frame clones only and misses some. The repertoire includes approximately 100,000 clones, over 60% of them detected once, and approximately 5.3% sits in the top ten. V gene TRBV19 combines with J gene TRBJ1-5, with unresolved D. The source is a female donor in good health and CMV-seropositive. The specimen was PBMCs. CDR3 in amino acids: CAMSVATNQPQHF. The CDR3 coding sequence is TGTGCCATGAGCGTGGCAACCAATCAGCCCCAGCATTTT. The variable domain in full, with the rest retrieved from reference TRBV19 and TRBJ1-5, is DGGITQSPKYLFRKEGQNVTLSCEQNLNHDAMYWYRQDPGQGLRLIYYSQIVNDFQKGDIAEGYSVSREKKESFPLTVTSAQKNPTAFYLCAMSVATNQPQHFGDGTRLSIL.